This T cell receptor (beta chain) was captured in a study of the immune and genomic landscape of osteosarcoma. The CDR3 has 13 amino acids. Trimming shortened V by 0 bases and J by 7 bases, and 10 bases separated the two germline ends. Germline V gene sequence: CDR1 SGDLS, CDR2 YYNGEE. Osteosarcoma specimens were post-treatment primary, local recurrence and metastasis tumors from poor-prognosis patients. This clone was found once. TCRdb's copy holds only in-frame clones and misses some; the assay was immunoSEQ multiplex PCR. This table has about 10,000 clones, approximately 71% appearing once. This clonotype was obtained from a human donor with osteosarcoma. This chain connects TRBV9 to TRBJ2-5; D uncertain. Material for sequencing was osteosarcoma tumor tissue from the lung. The CDR3, as DNA: TGTGCCAGCAGCGTAGAGACCTGGGGGACCCAGTACTTC. Translating gives CASSVETWGTQYF.